The 23 T cell receptor beta chains below come from one sample, sequenced in a study of blood T cell repertoires in COVID-19 (dated by TCRdb to 2018 to 2020). The receptor library was made with the immunoSEQ multiplex PCR assay. Entries here come from immuneACCESS through TCRdb and include only in-frame sequences with V and J called. Some clones fail to appear in such tables; in the studies checked, an unresolved V gene covers under half of the shortfall, and the cause of the remainder is unknown. Within this sample are approximately 220,000 clones, with roughly 84% of them counted one time only. The ten largest clones represent approximately 2.6% of the sample. Material for sequencing was peripheral blood. The origin of the receptors is a man aged 45-65 years who had recovered from COVID-19.

The V and J genes are TRBV6-2 or TRBV6-3 and TRBJ2-3; 7 nucleotides match TRBD1. The V gene end was trimmed by 5 bases and the J gene end by 1 base; junction bases not matched to a gene: 6. The CDR3 covers 15 residues. The germline V gene has CDR1 MNHEY and CDR2 SVGEGT. CDR3 residues: CASSDGTVGTDTQYF. The DNA of the CDR3 is TGTGCCAGCAGTGACGGGACAGTGGGCACAGATACGCAGTATTTT.

The J gene is TRBJ2-1, the V gene TRBV19; D is unresolved. V was pared by 4 bases and J by 9 bases, with 19 bases between. The germline gives CDR1 LNHDA, CDR2 SQIVND (reference sequence). There are 15 residues in the CDR3. The DNA of the CDR3 is TGTGCCAGTAGTACACCTAGTAATTACGTCGGTGAGCAGTTCTTC. As protein: CASSTPSNYVGEQFF.

The chain employs TRBV2 and TRBJ2-5; TRBD2 agrees at 8 bases. The length of the CDR3 is 15 residues. Germline V gene sequence: CDR1 SNHLY, CDR2 FYNNEI. With 6 bases clipped from V and 5 bases from J, the junction kept 11 bases outside the gene matches. The CDR3 nucleotides read TGTGCCAGCAGGTTTCCTAGCGGGTACGGGGAGACCCAGTACTTC. It specifies CASRFPSGYGETQYF.

A single count supports this clone. The chain joins TRBV7-2 to TRBJ1-3, with D perhaps matching TRBD1 (5 bases). The CDR3 is made up of 16 amino acids. Trimming pared 3 bases from V and 4 bases from J, leaving 16 bases between. The germline CDR1 and CDR2 sequences are SGHTA and FQGNSA. This CDR3 is CASSLEGAGAGNTIYF. DNA for the CDR3: TGTGCCAGCAGCTTGGAAGGGGCCGGTGCGGGAAACACCATATATTTT.

V is TRBV3-1 (or the pseudogene TRBV3-2) and J is TRBJ1-5; D is ambiguous. V dropped 3 bases and J dropped 6 bases, with 12 bases sitting between them. The CDR3 has 14 residues. Germline-derived CDR1 and CDR2 are LGHDT and YNNKEL (reference sequence). Here the CDR3 DNA reads TGTGCCAGCAGCCAGGGCGGGGTTAGTCAGCCCCAGCATTTT. Translated, it gives CASSQGGVSQPQHF.

This chain connects TRBV29-1 to TRBJ1-1; D is ambiguous. The CDR3 runs 14 residues. Trimming pared 8 bases from V and 0 bases from J, leaving 16 bases between. Germline V lookup: CDR1 SQVTM, CDR2 ANQGSEA. This CDR3 reads CSSRLAQVNTEAFF. CDR3 sequence (DNA): TGCAGCTCCCGTTTGGCTCAGGTGAACACTGAAGCTTTCTTT.

The V and J genes are TRBV3-1 (or the pseudogene TRBV3-2) and TRBJ2-3, with no clear D. From germline, CDR1 is LGHDT and CDR2 YNNKEL (reference sequence). The germline V and J ends were trimmed by 1 base and 1 base, with 9 bases remaining between them. This CDR3 has 15 residues. CDR3 region: CASSQAGLGTDTQYF. The CDR3 DNA reads TGTGCCAGCAGCCAAGCCGGTCTTGGCACAGATACGCAGTATTTT.

A few counts support this clone. The chain couples TRBV19 to TRBJ1-2; 7 positions agree with TRBD1. V lost 7 bases, J lost 5 bases, and 4 bases stayed unmatched. Germline CDR1 LNHDA, CDR2 SQIVND (reference sequence). This CDR3 comprises 12 residues. CDR3 protein: CASTDRFYGYTF. DNA of the CDR3: TGTGCCAGTACGGACAGGTTTTATGGCTACACCTTC.

In this sample, this clone turned up a few times. The gene calls are TRBV2 and TRBJ1-4; 10 bases are shared with TRBD1. The CDR3 length is 15 residues. Germline V CDR1 and CDR2: SNHLY, FYNNEI. V lost 4 bases, J lost 7 bases, and 6 bases stayed unmatched. CDR3 region: CASSVRDRGGEKLFF. The CDR3 coding sequence is TGTGCCAGCAGTGTGAGGGACAGGGGCGGTGAAAAACTGTTTTTT. The full variable domain, rest sourced from reference TRBV2 and TRBJ1-4, is EPEVTQTPSHQVTQMGQEVILRCVPISNHLYFYWYRQILGQKVEFLVSFYNNEISEKSEIFDDQFSVERPDGSNFTLKIRSTKLEDSAMYFCASSVRDRGGEKLFFGSGTQLSVL.

CDR3 region: CASSLVTSGGGEQYF. Here the CDR3 DNA reads TGTGCCAGCAGTTTAGTGACTAGCGGTGGGGGCGAGCAGTACTTC. The rearrangement uses TRBV28 and TRBJ2-7; TRBD2 matches at 9 bases. The germline V gene encodes CDR1 MDHEN and CDR2 SYDVKM. J lost 6 bases, V lost 2 bases, and 8 bases had no gene match. The CDR3 totals 15 residues.

This clone was detected once. This rearrangement joins TRBV28 to TRBJ2-7; weak D call: TRBD1 (7 bases). In germline, CDR1 is MDHEN, CDR2 SYDVKM. This CDR3 comprises 15 residues. Deletions cut 4 bases from V and 3 bases from J, with 16 bases between. The CDR3 spells CASSWRGQRYYEQYF. The CDR3 DNA is TGTGCCAGCAGTTGGAGGGGGCAGCGCTACTACGAGCAGTACTTC.

The J gene is TRBJ2-3, the V gene TRBV25-1; 9 positions agree with TRBD1. The CDR3 covers 18 residues. Losses at the gene ends were 1 base for V and 4 bases for J; bases not matched to a gene: 12. CDR1 and CDR2 from the germline V gene are MGHDK and SYGVNS. The CDR3 spells CASSEFTLGQGNPDTQYF. For the CDR3, the DNA is TGTGCCAGCAGTGAATTTACCCTGGGACAGGGTAACCCAGATACGCAGTATTTT.

The V and J genes are TRBV4-1 and TRBJ2-5; TRBD2 is a possible D gene (6 bases). CDR1 is MGHRA and CDR2 is YSYEKL in the germline V gene. Between the trimmed V and J ends, which lost 5 bases and 1 base, there was a span of 17 bases. This CDR3 region has 16 residues. The CDR3 DNA is TGCGCCAGCAGCGCAAAAACTAGCCCCTTCCAAGAGACCCAGTACTTC. As protein: CASSAKTSPFQETQYF.

CDR3 DNA sequence: TGTGCCAGTAGTATTTCGCCACTAGCGGGAAGGGCAGATACGCAGTATTTT. This encodes CASSISPLAGRADTQYF. V and J are TRBV19 and TRBJ2-3, with 10 bases fitting TRBD2. V dropped 3 bases and J dropped 4; count of bases not matched to a gene: 10. CDR1 LNHDA and CDR2 SQIVND come from the germline V gene (reference sequence). The length of the CDR3 is 17 residues.

This rearrangement joins TRBV14 to TRBJ2-1; 8 nucleotides match TRBD2. The J segment lost 6 bases and the V segment lost 4 bases, leaving 8 bases of the junction unmatched. The CDR3 is made up of 15 amino acids. Germline lookup yields CDR1 SGHDN and CDR2 FVKESK. CDR3 bases: TGTGCCAGCAGCCGTAGCGGGATGAGGGGCAATGAGCAGTTCTTC. This codes for CASSRSGMRGNEQFF.

V is TRBV7-2 and J is TRBJ2-3, with TRBD2 matching 7 bases. Germline assignment: CDR1 SGHTA and CDR2 FQGNSA. The CDR3 consists of 16 residues. V shed 2 bases, J shed 4 bases, and the junction held 9 bases outside the gene matches. CDR3 region: CASSLNPGGGADTQYF. The CDR3 region has the DNA TGTGCCAGCAGCTTAAATCCGGGAGGCGGGGCAGATACGCAGTATTTT. Variable domain in full (rest from reference TRBV7-2 and TRBJ2-3): GAGVSQSPSNKVTEKGKDVELRCDPISGHTALYWYRQSLGQGLEFLIYFQGNSAPDKSGLPSDRFSAERTGGSVSTLTIQRTQQEDSAVYLCASSLNPGGGADTQYFGPGTRLTVL.

The V call is TRBV5-1, the J call TRBJ1-6; 9 bases fit TRBD1. Germline V CDR1 and CDR2: SGHRS, YFSETQ. This CDR3 is built from 15 residues. The V gene end was trimmed by 4 bases and the J gene end by 4 bases; junction bases not matched to a gene: 3. Here the CDR3 reads CASSLDRGYNSPLHF. DNA for the CDR3: TGCGCCAGCAGCCTGGACAGGGGATATAATTCACCCCTCCACTTT.

The V call is TRBV11-3, the J call TRBJ2-1, with 12 bases matching TRBD2. The CDR3 spans 18 residues. Per germline, CDR1 SGHNT and CDR2 YENEEA. V shed 3 bases, J shed 3 bases, and the junction held 9 bases outside the gene matches. The CDR3 nucleotides are TGTGCCAGCAGCTTTGGCCTAGCGGGAGGGGACGTCTACAATGAGCAGTTCTTC. The encoded protein is CASSFGLAGGDVYNEQFF.

This chain links TRBV12-3 or TRBV12-4 with TRBJ2-7, with D perhaps TRBD1 (7 bases). The CDR3 covers 13 residues. V dropped 3 bases and J dropped 7 bases, with 13 bases sitting between them. CDR3 in DNA: TGTGCCAGCAGTTTTCGGAGGGGGCGGGAGCAGTACTTC. It translates to CASSFRRGREQYF.

The chain has TRBV6-5 and TRBJ2-7, with 11 bases aligning to TRBD2. Germline assignment: CDR1 MNHEY and CDR2 SVGAGI. This CDR3 region has 15 residues. With V trimmed by 6 bases and J by 0 bases, 4 bases remained unmatched. The CDR3 bases are TGTGCCAGCAGCACTAGCGGGAGAAGCTCCTACGAGCAGTACTTC. Its protein product is CASSTSGRSSYEQYF.

V gene TRBV30 combines with J gene TRBJ2-2; TRBD2 aligns across 7 bases. V dropped 4 bases and J dropped 4; count of bases not matched to a gene: 6. CDR1 and CDR2 (germline): GTSNPN, SVGIG (reference sequence). CDR3 size: 14 residues. The CDR3 reads CAWTGRAGTGELFF. The CDR3 bases are TGTGCCTGGACGGGGAGGGCCGGCACCGGGGAGCTGTTTTTT.

This clone was recorded a few times. The chain employs TRBV28 and TRBJ1-5; 7 bases are a match to TRBD1. CDR1 MDHEN and CDR2 SYDVKM come from the germline V gene. CDR3 length equals 15 residues. V lost 6 bases, J lost 0 bases, and 5 bases stayed unmatched. For the CDR3, the DNA is TGTGCCAGCAGCTCCGACAGGGTTAGCAATCAGCCCCAGCATTTT. Translation: CASSSDRVSNQPQHF.

The chain combines TRBV30 with TRBJ2-3; 9 bases fit TRBD2. CDR1 GTSNPN and CDR2 SVGIG come from the germline V gene (reference sequence). The CDR3 loop spans 16 amino acids. J was trimmed by 2 bases and V by 2 bases; bases with no gene match: 8. CDR3 sequence reads: CAWSRGLASVTDTQYF. The CDR3, as DNA: TGTGCCTGGAGTAGGGGACTAGCATCGGTCACAGATACGCAGTATTTT. The whole variable domain, remainder taken from reference TRBV30 and TRBJ2-3, is SQTIHQWPATLVQPVGSPLSLECTVEGTSNPNLYWYRQAAGRGLQLLFYSVGIGQISSEVPQNLSASRPQDRQFILSSKKLLLSDSGFYLCAWSRGLASVTDTQYFGPGTRLTVL.